Presented here are 26 T cell receptor beta chains from one specimen sequenced in a study of cytomegalovirus exposure and HLA in healthy donors. 13 Jbeta primers and 60 Vbeta primers were used for the PCR. Using immunoSEQ multiplex PCR, the repertoire was profiled, and TCRdb retains in-frame clones only, with some absent. The profile shows 160,000 or so clones, around 83% of them singletons. Material for sequencing was PBMCs. All receptors derive from a man aged 50-60 years in good health and CMV-seropositive.

The rearrangement uses TRBV4-1 and TRBJ1-6; TRBD1 agrees at 10 bases. This CDR3 comprises 16 residues. From germline, CDR1 is MGHRA and CDR2 YSYEKL. Unmatched junction bases numbered 8, after V lost 2 bases and J lost 10 bases. The CDR3 DNA reads TGCGCCAGCAGCCAAAATACCGGGACAGGGGTGTCACCCCTCCACTTT. This translates into CASSQNTGTGVSPLHF.

The chain joins TRBV6-5 to TRBJ1-4; 9 nucleotides match TRBD1. The CDR3 totals 15 residues. The V segment lost 5 bases and the J segment 5 bases; nucleotides outside the gene matches: 6. Germline CDR1 reads MNHEY; CDR2 reads SVGAGI. The CDR3 loop is CASSPGTGKNEKLFF. DNA for the CDR3: TGTGCCAGCAGTCCCGGGACAGGGAAAAATGAAAAACTGTTTTTT.

This chain's CDR3 is CASSKGWGTCRGAPYTLTDTQYF. CDR3 DNA: TGTGCCAGCAGCAAAGGTTGGGGAACCTGTCGGGGGGCCCCTTATACCCTCACAGATACGCAGTATTTT. The V call is TRBV21-1, the J call TRBJ2-3; the D call TRBD2 from the table was never checked on the DNA. TRBV21-1 is given as a pseudogene. This CDR3 region has 23 residues.

The CDR3 DNA follows: TGTGCCAGCAGCTACGGACAGGTCCCCCAAGAGACCCAGTACTTC. Translating gives CASSYGQVPQETQYF. This chain joins TRBV11-2 and TRBJ2-5; 7 nucleotides line up with TRBD1. Germline values: CDR1 SGHAT, CDR2 FQNNGV. V trimming: 4 bases; J trimming: 1 base; junction bases outside the gene matches: 6. This CDR3 spans 15 amino acids.

This clone showed up just once. The genes are TRBV6-4 and TRBJ2-5; 8 bases fit TRBD2. After removal of 7 bases from V and 1 base from J, the junction contained 8 bases not matched to a gene. This CDR3 is built from 15 residues. The germline CDR1 and CDR2 sequences are MRHNA and SNTAGT. The CDR3 nucleotides are TGTGCCAGCATCCTCAAGCGGGAGAGCCAAGAGACCCAGTACTTC. Translating gives CASILKRESQETQYF.

V gene TRBV10-3 combines with J gene TRBJ2-5; 11 nucleotides line up with TRBD2. Matching the DNA end better, TRBJ2-7 makes the J call doubtful. The germline CDR1 and CDR2 sequences are ENHRY and SYGVKD. This CDR3 contains 15 residues. The CDR3 DNA follows: TGTGCCACCGCCGCCGGGACTAGCGGTTCCTACGAGCAGTACTTC. Its protein product is CATAAGTSGSYEQYF.

This clone was detected only once. The rearrangement joins TRBV27 to TRBJ2-3; 9 nucleotides agree with TRBD2. The CDR3 length is 14 residues. CDR1 and CDR2 from the germline V gene are MNHEY and SMNVEV (reference sequence). The junction had 9 bases not matched to a gene; V was cut back by 8 bases and J by 6 bases. CDR3 coding DNA: TGTGCCAGCGGACTCCTAGCGGGACGGGATACGCAGTATTTT. Amino acids: CASGLLAGRDTQYF.

The chain employs TRBV7-8 and TRBJ2-1, with D unclear. The CDR3 runs to 12 residues. Germline-derived CDR1 and CDR2 are SGHVS and FQNEAQ. Trimming cost V 2 bases and J 7 bases, with 6 bases left between them. This CDR3 is CASSLQTNEQFF. The DNA for the CDR3 is TGTGCCAGCAGCTTACAAACTAATGAGCAGTTCTTC.

The chain uses TRBV5-1 and TRBJ1-6, with TRBD1 as a possible D gene (6 bases). CDR3 length: 16 residues. V was shortened by 0 bases and J by 5 bases, with 12 bases between the two germline ends. Germline V gene lookup returns CDR1 SGHRS and CDR2 YFSETQ. CDR3 sequence reads: CASSLGAGGDNSPLHF. For the CDR3, the DNA is TGCGCCAGCAGCTTGGGGGCGGGGGGCGATAATTCACCCCTCCACTTT. Supplemented by reference TRBV5-1 and TRBJ1-6, the full variable domain reads KAGVTQTPRYLIKTRGQQVTLSCSPISGHRSVSWYQQTPGQGLQFLFEYFSETQRNKGNFPGRFSGRQFSNSRSEMNVSTLELGDSALYLCASSLGAGGDNSPLHFGNGTRLTVT.

The chain carries TRBV5-1 and TRBJ2-3; 9 bases agree with TRBD1. The ends lost 4 bases at V and 4 bases at J; junction bases unmatched: 4. CDR1 is SGHRS, CDR2 YFSETQ, per germline. The CDR3 loop spans 14 amino acids. The CDR3: CASSPGQGSDTQYF. For the CDR3, the DNA is TGCGCCAGCAGCCCCGGACAGGGGTCAGATACGCAGTATTTT.

The chain is built from TRBV7-2 and TRBJ2-1, with D possibly being TRBD2 (6 bases). This CDR3 comprises 15 residues. Per germline, CDR1 SGHTA and CDR2 FQGNSA. Trimming shortened V by 1 base and J by 7 bases, and 14 bases separated the two germline ends. CDR3 sequence: CASSLEGLTYNEQFF. DNA of the CDR3: TGTGCCAGCAGCTTAGAAGGACTAACGTATAATGAGCAGTTCTTC.

The V call is TRBV29-1, the J call TRBJ1-5, with 10 bases fitting TRBD1. V gave up 4 bases and J gave up 5 bases; unmatched junction bases: 5. The germline CDR1 and CDR2 sequences are SQVTM and ANQGSEA. The CDR3 totals 14 residues. This chain's CDR3 is CSVVAGTGDQPQHF. In DNA form, the CDR3 reads TGCAGCGTTGTCGCTGGGACAGGGGATCAGCCCCAGCATTTT.

The chain employs TRBV5-1 and TRBJ2-7, with TRBD1 matching over 8 bases. The CDR3 runs to 14 residues. The V segment lost 2 bases and the J segment 3 bases; nucleotides outside the gene matches: 4. Germline V gene lookup returns CDR1 SGHRS and CDR2 YFSETQ. The CDR3 coding sequence is TGCGCCAGCAGCTTTTCGACAGGGGTCTACGAGCAGTACTTC. Its protein is CASSFSTGVYEQYF.

This rearrangement joins TRBV5-1 to TRBJ2-1; tentatively, D is TRBD1 (6 bases). Germline CDR1 is SGHRS and CDR2 is YFSETQ. With 0 bases removed from V and 5 bases from J, the gap between germline ends came to 12 bases. CDR3 length equals 15 residues. The chain's CDR3 is CASSLAPTGNNEQFF. Here the CDR3 DNA reads TGCGCCAGCAGCTTGGCCCCGACAGGTAACAATGAGCAGTTCTTC.

The chain is built from TRBV6-5 and TRBJ2-7; a weak D match, TRBD1 (7 bases). The germline CDR1 and CDR2 sequences are MNHEY and SVGAGI. This CDR3 contains 14 residues. V was shortened by 2 bases and J by 3 bases, with 11 bases between the two germline ends. DNA of the CDR3: TGTGCCAGCAGTTACCGCCAGGGGGGCTACGAGCAGTACTTC. Protein: CASSYRQGGYEQYF.

The rearrangement uses TRBV10-3 and TRBJ2-1; 11 bases are shared with TRBD1. Per the germline V gene, CDR1 is ENHRY and CDR2 is SYGVKD. V gave up 4 bases and J gave up 2 bases; unmatched junction bases: 1. The CDR3 consists of 15 residues. The CDR3 DNA sequence: TGTGCCATCAGTGGGGGACAGGGGGCCTACAATGAGCAGTTCTTC. It specifies CAISGGQGAYNEQFF.

The chain combines TRBV18 with TRBJ1-2; D is perhaps TRBD1 (6 bases). Germline V lookup: CDR1 KGHSH, CDR2 LQKENI. This CDR3 has 15 residues. Trimming shortened V by 6 bases and J by 5 bases, and 19 bases separated the two germline ends. This CDR3 reads CASSPNRQDSYGYTF. CDR3 DNA: TGTGCCAGCTCCCCTAACCGACAGGACTCATATGGCTACACCTTC. The full variable domain, in which reference TRBV18 and TRBJ1-2 provide the parts outside the CDR3, is NAGVMQNPRHLVRRRGQEARLRCSPMKGHSHVYWYRQLPEEGLKFMVYLQKENIIDESGMPKERFSAEFPKEGPSILRIQQVVRGDSAAYFCASSPNRQDSYGYTFGSGTRLTVV.

Here the CDR3 reads CASSPTPTSGHYEQYF. In DNA form, the CDR3 reads TGTGCCAGCAGCCCAACCCCCACTAGCGGTCACTACGAGCAGTACTTC. The V and J genes are TRBV7-9 and TRBJ2-7, with 8 bases identical to TRBD2. V was clipped by 5 bases and J by 3 bases; unmatched bases: 12. The CDR3 has 16 amino acids. Germline CDR1 SEHNR, CDR2 FQNEAQ (reference sequence).

The chain carries TRBV28 and TRBJ2-1; 13 bases match TRBD2. J lost 1 base, V lost 6 bases, and 6 bases had no gene match. Germline V lookup: CDR1 MDHEN, CDR2 SYDVKM. The CDR3 is made up of 17 amino acids. The CDR3 DNA is TGTGCCAGCAGGGGTCTGACTAGCGGGAGGTCCTACAATGAGCAGTTCTTC. Amino acids: CASRGLTSGRSYNEQFF.

This chain uses TRBV27 with TRBJ2-7; D might be TRBD1 (6 bases). The CDR3 is 15 residues long. V lost 2 bases and J 5 bases, leaving 16 bases between the germline ends. CDR1 is MNHEY and CDR2 is SMNVEV in the germline V gene (reference sequence). This CDR3 reads CASSLKAGVHHEQYF. Here the CDR3 DNA reads TGTGCCAGCAGTTTAAAGGCAGGGGTTCACCACGAGCAGTACTTC.

This rearrangement joins TRBV7-2 to TRBJ1-1, with D perhaps matching TRBD1 (6 bases). The CDR3 runs to 15 residues. V was trimmed by 1 base and J by 5 bases, leaving 14 bases between them. Germline assignment: CDR1 SGHTA and CDR2 FQGNSA. CDR3 nucleotides: TGTGCCAGCAGCTTAGTATCGGGGGGGCAGACTGAAGCTTTCTTT. As protein: CASSLVSGGQTEAFF.

Remarks on this clone: The identical CDR3 is also encoded by other nucleotide sequences in the sample. The chain is built from TRBV28 and TRBJ1-1; 7 bases align to TRBD1. V trimming: 5 bases; J trimming: 8 bases; junction bases outside the gene matches: 5. The CDR3 contains 12 residues. Germline CDR1 and CDR2: MDHEN and SYDVKM. The CDR3 here is CASSLRQGEAFF. The CDR3 nucleotides are TGTGCCAGCAGTCTGCGACAGGGCGAAGCTTTCTTT. The variable domain in full, with the rest retrieved from reference TRBV28 and TRBJ1-1, is DVKVTQSSRYLVKRTGEKVFLECVQDMDHENMFWYRQDPGLGLRLIYFSYDVKMKEKGDIPEGYSVSREKKERFSLILESASTNQTSMYLCASSLRQGEAFFGQGTRLTVV.

This clone showed up just once. The V gene is TRBV5-1, the J gene TRBJ2-7, with a tentative D call TRBD2 (5 bases). The germline V gene encodes CDR1 SGHRS and CDR2 YFSETQ. V shed 0 bases and J shed 2 bases, with 21 bases lying between them. The CDR3 contains 18 residues. CDR3 DNA sequence: TGCGCCAGCAGCTTGGGAGCAAGGTCGTTGGGGAGTCCCTACGAGCAGTACTTC. Translating gives CASSLGARSLGSPYEQYF.

On this clone itself: Other DNA sequences in the sample encode the same CDR3. The rearrangement links TRBV27 to TRBJ2-7, with 11 nucleotides matching TRBD1. V gave up 5 bases and J gave up 0 bases; unmatched junction bases: 3. This CDR3 is 15 amino acids long. Germline CDR1 reads MNHEY; CDR2 reads SMNVEV (reference sequence). CDR3 sequence (DNA): TGTGCCAGCAGTCTGGGGACAGGGGGCTCCTACGAGCAGTACTTC. Protein product: CASSLGTGGSYEQYF.

The V gene is TRBV30, the J gene TRBJ2-7, with 8 bases that match TRBD2. The J segment lost 4 bases and the V segment lost 0 bases, leaving 5 bases of the junction unmatched. CDR1 and CDR2 (germline): GTSNPN, SVGIG (reference sequence). The CDR3 extends over 14 amino acids. This chain's CDR3 is CAWSVLAGLYEQYF. For the CDR3, the DNA is TGTGCCTGGAGTGTTCTAGCGGGTCTTTACGAGCAGTACTTC.

This clone was seen just once. The chain combines TRBV5-1 with TRBJ2-2; 11 nucleotides match TRBD2. This CDR3 has 16 residues. Germline CDR1 reads SGHRS; CDR2 reads YFSETQ. J was trimmed by 3 bases and V by 7 bases; bases with no gene match: 8. CDR3 nucleotides: TGCGCCAGCGGCCGCCTAGCGGGAGGCGACACCGGGGAGCTGTTTTTT. Residues: CASGRLAGGDTGELFF. Full variable domain (remainder filled in from reference TRBV5-1 and TRBJ2-2): KAGVTQTPRYLIKTRGQQVTLSCSPISGHRSVSWYQQTPGQGLQFLFEYFSETQRNKGNFPGRFSGRQFSNSRSEMNVSTLELGDSALYLCASGRLAGGDTGELFFGEGSRLTVL.